The rows below give T cell receptor beta chains drawn from one sample of a study of long-term antiretroviral therapy in people with HIV. Method: immunoSEQ multiplex PCR; TCRdb's copy keeps in-frame clones and lacks some. Among around 25,000 clones listed, roughly nine tenths were seen once. This sample comprised unsorted PBMCs, obtained 1.9 years after starting antiretroviral therapy. The receptors stem from a woman under 40 with HIV. Both conserved end residues are part of each CDR3. D genes are given only for firm matches. A row's size may be missing; if present it is once, few, many or a size class.

>NA|TRBJ2-1|TRBV5-1|NA
TGCGCCAGCAGCTCGGGCAGAAGCTCCTACAATGAGCAGTTCTTC
CASSSGRSSYNEQFF
>NA|TRBJ1-2|TRBV19|NA
TGTGCCAGCTTAAATCCAACCTTCCGAGGCTACACCTTC
CASLNPTFRGYTF
>NA|TRBJ2-4|TRBV30|NA
TGTGCCTGGAGTGGGAAAAGGGCCAAAAACATTCAGTACTTC
CAWSGKRAKNIQYF
>TRBD1|TRBJ1-5|TRBV25-1|NA
TGTGCCAGCCGACAGGGTCATCAGCCCCAGCATTTT
CASRQGHQPQHF
>NA|TRBJ2-2|TRBV29-1|NA
TGCAGCGTTGATAGCCAGAACACCGGGGAGCTGTTTTTT
CSVDSQNTGELFF
>NA|TRBJ2-5|TRBV5-8|NA
TGTGCCAGCAGCCCTTCAATAGGGGCTAGAGAGACCCAGTACTTC
CASSPSIGARETQYF
>NA|TRBJ2-1|TRBV20-1|NA
TGCAGCGCAACCGACAATGAGCAGTTCTTC
CSATDNEQFF
>NA|TRBJ1-1|TRBV7-2|NA
TGTGCCAGCAGCCCCATCGACCGACCGAGGGAAGCTTTCTTT
CASSPIDRPREAFF
>TRBD2|TRBJ2-1|TRBV15|NA
TGTGCCACCAGCAGAAAAAGCGGGGGGAAGAATGAGCAGTTCTTC
CATSRKSGGKNEQFF
>NA|TRBJ1-2|TRBV18|NA
TGTGCCAGTTCAACGGGGGATGGCTACACCTTC
CASSTGDGYTF
>TRBD1|TRBJ1-5|TRBV18|NA
TGTGCCAGCTCCGGGGGACAGGATCAGCCCCAGCATTTT
CASSGGQDQPQHF
>NA|TRBJ1-4|TRBV2|NA
TGTGCCAGCAGCCAGGGTCCTGAAAAACTGTTTTTT
CASSQGPEKLFF
>NA|TRBJ2-3|TRBV7-9|NA
TGTGCCAGCAGCTTAGCGGTTGGGCCAGATACGCAGTATTTT
CASSLAVGPDTQYF
>TRBD1|TRBJ1-2|TRBV6-4|NA
TGTGCCAGCAGTGCCGCACAGGGGGCGAACTATGGCTACACCTTC
CASSAAQGANYGYTF
>NA|TRBJ1-5|TRBV7-9|few
TGTGCCAGCAGCTTAGCAGGGATTGGTCAGCCCCAGCATTTT
CASSLAGIGQPQHF
>TRBD2|TRBJ2-2|TRBV27|NA
TGTGCCAGCAGATATAGCGGGGGAACCACCGGGGAGCTGTTTTTT
CASRYSGGTTGELFF
>NA|TRBJ2-5|TRBV5-1|once
TGCGCCAGCAGCTTGGCCAGTGAGACCCAGTACTTC
CASSLASETQYF
>NA|TRBJ1-6|TRBV5-1|NA
TGCGCCAGCAGCACCCGGGACAAGTACTCACCCCTCCACTTT
CASSTRDKYSPLHF
>NA|TRBJ2-3|TRBV29-1|NA
TGCAGCGTTCGATCCCGAAACGGCACAGATACGCAGTATTTT
CSVRSRNGTDTQYF
>NA|TRBJ1-5|TRBV6-6|NA
TGTGCCAGCAGTTACGCAAATCAGCCCCAGCATTTT
CASSYANQPQHF
>NA|TRBJ2-7|TRBV6-6|NA
TGTGCCACCTGTAACCCCCTCGGGAGCTCCTACGAGCAGTACTTC
CATCNPLGSSYEQYF
>TRBD1|TRBJ1-6|TRBV6-1|few
TGTGCCAGCACCCTTGGACAGGCTAATTCACCCCTCCACTTT
CASTLGQANSPLHF
>TRBD1|TRBJ2-2|TRBV4-2|NA
TGTGCCAGCAGCACTCGACAGGGGGCCACCGGGGAGCTGTTTTTT
CASSTRQGATGELFF
>NA|TRBJ2-7|TRBV6-1|few
TGTGCCAGCAGTGCCAACAGGGTGGGCTCCTACGAGCAGTACTTC
CASSANRVGSYEQYF
>NA|TRBJ1-1|TRBV27|NA
TGTGCCAGCAGTTTAAATTTTCGATCTGAAGCTTTCTTT
CASSLNFRSEAFF
>TRBD2|TRBJ2-5|TRBV5-1|NA
TGCGCCAGCAAAGCGAGCGGGGGGGCACAAGAGACCCAGTACTTC
CASKASGGAQETQYF
>NA|TRBJ1-3|TRBV7-3|NA
TGTGCCAGCAGCTCCTTCTTACGTAATCAAGGAAACACCATATATTTT
CASSSFLRNQGNTIYF
>TRBD2|TRBJ2-1|TRBV7-3|NA
TGTGCCAGCAGCTTAGATCCTAGCGGTCGTGAGCAGTTCTTC
CASSLDPSGREQFF
>NA|TRBJ2-1|TRBV27|NA
TGTGCCAGCAGTTCAAACAATGAGCAGTTCTTC
CASSSNNEQFF